The 32 T cell receptor beta chains below come from one sample, sequenced in a study of blood T cell repertoires in COVID-19. Data came from immunoSEQ multiplex PCR; TCRdb stores just in-frame clones and leaves some out. The sample lists about 110,000 clones; about 85% were seen once. Source material: peripheral blood. These receptors came from a man aged 45-60 years with acute or convalescent COVID-19.

V and J are TRBV10-3 and TRBJ2-1; TRBD1 aligns across 8 bases. The germline CDR1 and CDR2 sequences are ENHRY and SYGVKD. The CDR3 has 14 amino acids. Trimming removed 0 bases from V and 8 bases from J; junction bases left unmatched: 3. In DNA form, the CDR3 reads TGTGCCATCAGTGAGTCGACAGGGGCGGATGAGCAGTTCTTC. Amino acids: CAISESTGADEQFF.

The V and J genes are TRBV29-1 and TRBJ2-2; no firm D call. Germline-derived CDR1 and CDR2 are SQVTM and ANQGSEA. The CDR3 sequence is 15 residues long. V lost 0 bases to trimming and J lost 5 bases, with 13 bases between them. The CDR3 coding sequence is TGCAGCGTTGAAGAGGCTGGGCTCCAGACCGGGGAGCTGTTTTTT. Amino acid sequence: CSVEEAGLQTGELFF.

The genes are TRBV4-1 and TRBJ2-6; TRBD2 aligns across 8 bases. The V gene's germline CDR1 is MGHRA and CDR2 YSYEKL. This CDR3 spans 21 amino acids. V was pared by 1 base and J by 1 base, with 15 bases of the junction left unmatched. The CDR3 reads CASSQGQNGGGSWSGANVLTF. The CDR3 region has the DNA TGCGCCAGCAGCCAAGGTCAGAACGGGGGGGGGAGTTGGTCTGGGGCCAACGTCCTGACTTTC.

This clone was detected only a few times. J is TRBJ1-4 and V is TRBV5-1; 10 bases line up with TRBD1. Germline V gives CDR1 SGHRS, CDR2 YFSETQ. The CDR3 has 17 amino acids. J gave up 6 bases and V 4 bases, and 12 bases lay outside the gene matches. The CDR3 sequence is CASSPWGQGLNDEKLFF. CDR3 nucleotide sequence: TGCGCCAGCAGCCCGTGGGGACAGGGGCTAAATGATGAAAAACTGTTTTTT.

This sequence joins TRBV9 and TRBJ2-2, with D possibly being TRBD1 (7 bases). The CDR3 consists of 14 residues. V was cut by 1 base and J by 5 bases, with 9 bases left in between. Germline V CDR1 and CDR2: SGDLS, YYNGEE. CDR3 nucleotides: TGTGCCAGCAGCGTACAGGGGGGAACCGGGGAGCTGTTTTTT. Residues: CASSVQGGTGELFF.

The V gene is TRBV5-1, the J gene TRBJ1-2; 7 bases agree with TRBD1. Germline values: CDR1 SGHRS, CDR2 YFSETQ. V lost 4 bases, J lost 2 bases, and 11 bases stayed unmatched. The CDR3 totals 16 residues. CDR3 amino acids: CASSPALGTENYGYTF. CDR3 DNA sequence: TGCGCCAGCAGCCCCGCTCTAGGGACAGAAAACTATGGCTACACCTTC.

This clone was seen just once. The genes are TRBV11-3 and TRBJ2-3; possibly TRBD2 for D (6 bases). This CDR3 is built from 15 residues. The V end lost 5 bases, the J end lost 2 bases, and 14 bases lay between the germline ends. CDR1 is SGHNT, CDR2 YENEEA, per germline. The CDR3 spells CASSRGNAITDTQYF. CDR3 DNA: TGTGCCAGCAGCCGGGGGAATGCCATCACAGATACGCAGTATTTT.

This sequence joins TRBV4-1 and TRBJ2-3; 10 bases match TRBD1. The CDR3 has 16 amino acids. The germline V gene encodes CDR1 MGHRA and CDR2 YSYEKL. V gave up 2 bases and J gave up 5 bases; unmatched junction bases: 7. The CDR3 is CASSQIHDRGLDTQYF. The CDR3 DNA is TGCGCCAGCAGCCAAATCCACGACAGGGGGCTAGATACGCAGTATTTT.

This chain uses TRBV27 with TRBJ1-2; TRBD1 matches 8 bases. V dropped 6 bases and J dropped 4; count of bases not matched to a gene: 4. Per the germline V gene, CDR1 is MNHEY and CDR2 is SMNVEV (reference sequence). The CDR3 is made up of 13 amino acids. CDR3 region: CASRKQGVYGYTF. In nucleotides, the CDR3 is TGTGCCAGCAGAAAACAGGGGGTCTATGGCTACACCTTC.

The chain joins TRBV2 to TRBJ1-2; a weak D match, TRBD1 (5 bases). Germline CDR1 SNHLY, CDR2 FYNNEI. The CDR3 is 15 residues long. The ends were cut back, 6 bases at V and 2 bases at J, with 16 bases in the middle. The CDR3 is CASREGWAPNYGYTF. DNA for the CDR3: TGTGCCAGCAGGGAGGGGTGGGCGCCGAACTATGGCTACACCTTC.

This clone is a singleton in its sample. The chain links TRBV19 to TRBJ1-5; perhaps TRBD1 as D (6 bases). V lost 3 bases, J lost 4 bases, and 13 bases lay in between. The germline CDR1 and CDR2 sequences are LNHDA and SQIVND (reference sequence). The CDR3 extends over 15 amino acids. The CDR3 DNA reads as TGTGCCAGTAGTATGAAAGGGCAGGGGAATCAGCCCCAGCATTTT. This gives the protein CASSMKGQGNQPQHF.

V is TRBV9 and J is TRBJ1-4; D remains ambiguous. V was clipped by 1 base and J by 1 base, with 8 bases between them. Germline V gives CDR1 SGDLS, CDR2 YYNGEE. The CDR3 extends over 15 amino acids. The CDR3 nucleotides are TGTGCCAGCAGCGTACAGGCAGTAACTAATGAAAAACTGTTTTTT. Protein sequence: CASSVQAVTNEKLFF.

The chain employs TRBV3-1 (or the pseudogene TRBV3-2) and TRBJ2-5, with D perhaps TRBD1 (7 bases). CDR1 is LGHDT and CDR2 is YNNKEL in the germline V gene (reference sequence). V lost 1 base and J 2 bases, leaving 17 bases between the germline ends. This CDR3 region has 17 residues. The CDR3 spells CASSQGSGGSIQETQYF. CDR3 bases: TGTGCCAGCAGCCAAGGTTCAGGGGGGTCTATACAAGAGACCCAGTACTTC.

This chain links TRBV11-3 with TRBJ1-1; TRBD1 matches at 10 bases. Germline loops: CDR1 SGHNT, CDR2 YENEEA. V shed 5 bases and J 1 base; nucleotides not matched to a gene: 4. There are 15 residues in the CDR3. CDR3 coding DNA: TGTGCCAGCAGCCCCGGGACAGGGGAGAACACTGAAGCTTTCTTT. This codes for CASSPGTGENTEAFF.

The chain joins TRBV10-1 to TRBJ2-2; the D is unclear. CDR1 WNHNN and CDR2 SYGVQD come from the germline V gene (reference sequence). The CDR3 consists of 12 residues. Between the trimmed V and J ends, which lost 6 bases and 1 base, there was a span of 3 bases. Here the CDR3 reads CASSWNTGELFF. DNA for the CDR3: TGCGCCAGCAGCTGGAACACCGGGGAGCTGTTTTTT.

This clone was detected once. The chain is built from TRBV7-9 and TRBJ2-1; possible D gene TRBD2, 6 bases. CDR3 length: 17 amino acids. V was trimmed by 4 bases and J by 0 bases, leaving 16 bases between them. Germline V gene sequence: CDR1 SEHNR, CDR2 FQNEAQ (reference sequence). CDR3 sequence (DNA): TGTGCCAGCAGCTATGTTTGGCGGGACCCCTCCTACAATGAGCAGTTCTTC. Protein sequence: CASSYVWRDPSYNEQFF. Combining the CDR3 with reference TRBV7-9 and TRBJ2-1 gives the whole variable domain DTGVSQNPRHKITKRGQNVTFRCDPISEHNRLYWYRQTLGQGPEFLTYFQNEAQLEKSRLLSDRFSAERPKGSFSTLEIQRTEQGDSAMYLCASSYVWRDPSYNEQFFGPGTRLTVL.

V and J are TRBV4-2 and TRBJ2-1; 8 positions match TRBD2. This CDR3 region has 15 residues. Germline assignment: CDR1 LGHNA and CDR2 YNFKEQ. With V trimmed by 3 bases and J by 7 bases, 8 bases remained unmatched. The CDR3 DNA is TGTGCCAGCAGCCATCCCGGGGGGGGAAAGAATGAGCAGTTCTTC. The encoded protein is CASSHPGGGKNEQFF.

V is TRBV6-5 and J is TRBJ2-2; 11 bases fit TRBD1. This CDR3 comprises 14 residues. Looked up from germline, CDR1 is MNHEY and CDR2 is SVGAGI. J lost 6 bases, V lost 7 bases, and 4 bases had no gene match. Here the CDR3 reads CASTPGQGAGELFF. Written as DNA, the CDR3 is TGTGCCAGCACCCCGGGACAGGGGGCCGGGGAGCTGTTTTTT.

The V gene is TRBV30, the J gene TRBJ1-1, with D unclear. The CDR3 extends over 15 amino acids. Per germline, CDR1 GTSNPN and CDR2 SVGIG (reference sequence). V dropped 0 bases and J dropped 1 base, with 12 bases sitting between them. The CDR3 loop is CAWSVLAGKNTEAFF. The CDR3 coding sequence is TGTGCCTGGAGTGTACTAGCAGGAAAGAACACTGAAGCTTTCTTT.

The chain combines TRBV24-1 with TRBJ2-1; D perhaps matches TRBD2 (6 bases). Germline loops: CDR1 KGHDR, CDR2 SFDVKD. This CDR3 region has 13 residues. V dropped 9 bases and J dropped 10 bases, with 18 bases sitting between them. The CDR3, as DNA: TGTGCCACCTCCCTGCGGAGGGAGTCAGAGCAGTTCTTC. As protein: CATSLRRESEQFF.

This clone has just one count. This sample also contains other DNA sequences that code for the same CDR3. In DNA form, the CDR3 reads TGTGCCAGCAGCGTGGGAAGCGGAAGCTCCTACGAGCAGTACTTC. Translating it yields CASSVGSGSSYEQYF. The V call is TRBV9, the J call TRBJ2-7; D is perhaps TRBD2 (5 bases). Looked up from germline, CDR1 is SGDLS and CDR2 is YYNGEE. V was cut by 2 bases and J by 0 bases, with 12 bases left in between. The CDR3 consists of 15 residues.

V and J are TRBV2 and TRBJ2-6; D is ambiguous. The CDR3 is made up of 15 amino acids. Germline CDR1 reads SNHLY; CDR2 reads FYNNEI. The V gene lost 2 bases and the J gene lost 0 bases, with 5 bases spanning the gap. The CDR3 sequence is CASSESGSGANVLTF. In DNA, the CDR3 is TGTGCCAGCAGTGAATCGGGCTCTGGGGCCAACGTCCTGACTTTC.

The chain uses TRBV3-1 (or the pseudogene TRBV3-2) and TRBJ1-4; 8 bases map to TRBD1. The CDR3 covers 18 residues. Germline V lookup: CDR1 LGHDT, CDR2 YNNKEL (reference sequence). V shed 4 bases, J shed 4 bases, and the junction held 14 bases outside the gene matches. The CDR3 bases are TGTGCCAGCAGCCCCGAGACACATACAGGGGGGAATAATGAAAAACTGTTTTTT. Its protein is CASSPETHTGGNNEKLFF.

This chain connects TRBV5-8 to TRBJ2-7; D is possibly TRBD1 (6 bases). V lost 3 bases and J lost 2, with 12 bases in between. The length of the CDR3 is 14 residues. Germline CDR1 reads SGHTS; CDR2 reads YDEGEE. The CDR3: CASSSLGGPYEQYF. CDR3 DNA: TGTGCCAGCAGCTCTCTAGGGGGTCCCTACGAGCAGTACTTC. Full variable domain (rest looked up from reference TRBV5-8 and TRBJ2-7): EAGVTQSPTHLIKTRGQQATLRCSPISGHTSVYWYQQALGLGLQFLLWYDEGEERNRGNFPPRFSGRQFPNYSSELNVNALELEDSALYLCASSSLGGPYEQYFGPGTRLTVT.

This sequence joins TRBV10-2 and TRBJ2-7; D possibly corresponds to TRBD1 (5 bases). V was cut by 4 bases and J by 3 bases, with 7 bases left in between. In germline, CDR1 is WSHSY, CDR2 SAAADI. The CDR3 runs to 12 residues. The CDR3 DNA is TGCGCCAGCAGTGTGGGGCACTACGAGCAGTACTTC. Its protein is CASSVGHYEQYF.

V and J are TRBV2 and TRBJ1-2; possible D gene TRBD1, 6 bases. The V gene's germline CDR1 is SNHLY and CDR2 FYNNEI. This CDR3 has 13 residues. V shed 6 bases and J shed 0 bases, with 8 bases lying between them. The CDR3 region is CASRQGSNYGYTF. The CDR3, as DNA: TGTGCCAGCAGACAGGGTTCTAACTATGGCTACACCTTC.

The chain carries TRBV6-6 and TRBJ2-2, with 7 bases matching TRBD1. The CDR3 has 16 amino acids. Trimming took 0 bases from V and 2 from J; bases not matched to a gene: 3. CDR1 and CDR2 (germline): MNHNY, SVGAGI (reference sequence). CDR3 nucleotides: TGTGCCAGCAGTTACTCGGGACAGCTTAACACCGGGGAGCTGTTTTTT. It is translated as CASSYSGQLNTGELFF.

The rearrangement links TRBV9 to TRBJ1-2; 7 bases are a match to TRBD1. CDR1 is SGDLS, CDR2 YYNGEE, per germline. V gave up 5 bases and J gave up 8 bases; unmatched junction bases: 9. This CDR3 contains 13 residues. For the CDR3, the DNA is TGTGCCAGCAGTGCCTCAGGGGGTCAGGGCTACACCTTC. This gives the protein CASSASGGQGYTF.

This clone has a single count. The chain carries TRBV21-1 and TRBJ2-5; no check of the table's D call, TRBD2, against the DNA was made. TRBV21-1 is a pseudogene locus. This CDR3 region has 17 residues. The CDR3 region is CASLLKRDAHDQETQYF. CDR3 in DNA: TGTGCCAGTTTATTAAAGCGGGACGCACACGACCAAGAGACCCAGTACTTC.

V gene TRBV3-1 (or the pseudogene TRBV3-2) combines with J gene TRBJ2-2; weak D call: TRBD1 (6 bases). The CDR3 has 14 amino acids. Germline CDR1 is LGHDT and CDR2 is YNNKEL (reference sequence). The germline V and J ends were trimmed by 2 bases and 6 bases, with 10 bases remaining between them. Written as DNA, the CDR3 is TGTGCCAGCAGCCAACCTTACAGGGCCGGGGAGCTGTTTTTT. Protein product: CASSQPYRAGELFF.

The J gene is TRBJ2-5, the V gene TRBV5-1; perhaps TRBD1 as D (5 bases). This CDR3 spans 17 amino acids. Germline V gene data show CDR1 as SGHRS and CDR2 as YFSETQ. V was cut by 0 bases and J by 4 bases, with 19 bases left in between. The CDR3 here is CASSLGTSFLKGETQYF. For the CDR3, the DNA is TGCGCCAGCAGCTTGGGGACATCCTTTCTAAAGGGAGAGACCCAGTACTTC.

The chain links TRBV11-2 to TRBJ2-5; no reliable D call. The CDR3 loop spans 16 amino acids. Germline V gives CDR1 SGHAT, CDR2 FQNNGV. V was shortened by 5 bases and J by 1 base, with 17 bases between the two germline ends. The CDR3 is CASSRSPHRRQETQYF. CDR3 coding DNA: TGTGCCAGCAGCCGCTCACCACACCGCCGCCAAGAGACCCAGTACTTC. The variable domain in full, with the rest retrieved from reference TRBV11-2 and TRBJ2-5, is EAGVAQSPRYKIIEKRQSVAFWCNPISGHATLYWYQQILGQGPKLLIQFQNNGVVDDSQLPKDRFSAERLKGVDSTLKIQPAKLEDSAVYLCASSRSPHRRQETQYFGPGTRLLVL.